A single sample is the source of the 2 T cell receptor beta chains below, sequenced in a study of CD8 T cells in Susac syndrome. RNA totalling roughly 0.45 to 1 ug underwent reverse transcription with random hexamers. TCRdb ran MiXCR on the immunoSEQ multiplex PCR reads and lists one entry per CDR3 protein. The sample holds 300,000 to 350,000 distinct CDR3 sequences; around 90% are singletons and the top ten take 0.06% to 0.075%. Sequencing was done on a sample of CD4+ T cells from PBMCs. These receptors all come from a human donor with multiple sclerosis.

The chain is built from TRBV7-8 and TRBJ2-7; TRBD2 matches 16 bases. Germline CDR1 reads SGHVS; CDR2 reads FQNEAQ. The CDR3 sequence is 18 residues long. V dropped 4 bases and J dropped 5; count of bases not matched to a gene: 11. This CDR3 reads CASSWGGTSGRAVDEQYF. In DNA form, the CDR3 reads TGTGCCAGCAGCTGGGGAGGGACTAGCGGGAGGGCGGTGGACGAGCAGTACTTC. Full variable domain (remainder filled in from reference TRBV7-8 and TRBJ2-7): GAGVSQSPRYKVAKRGQDVALRCDPISGHVSLFWYQQALGQGPEFLTYFQNEAQLDKSGLPSDRFFAERPEGSVSTLKIQRTQQEDSAVYLCASSWGGTSGRAVDEQYFGPGTRLTVT.

The V call is TRBV7-2, the J call TRBJ2-1, with D perhaps TRBD2 (6 bases). Trimming pared 3 bases from V and 3 bases from J, leaving 12 bases between. The CDR3 has 15 amino acids. Germline CDR1 is SGHTA and CDR2 is FQGNSA. DNA of the CDR3: TGTGCCAGCAGCTTCTCGCTAGCGAACTACAATGAGCAGTTCTTC. It encodes CASSFSLANYNEQFF.